One sample yielded the 21 T cell receptor beta chains listed below, sequenced in a study of blood T cells in healthy people across ages (dated by TCRdb to between 2014 and 2017). The method was 5' RACE. The second PCR ran for roughly 7 to 11 cycles and used a J-beta primer mix along with a sample-barcoded 5' primer. TCRdb handled the public reads itself, with Q25 trimming in fastp and clone calling in MiXCR, and kept productive beta chains. Each entry merges the rows of one CDR3 protein and shows their most common DNA and genes. This sample lists 1.8 million or so distinct CDR3 sequences; 39% were detected once. The ten largest account for 20% to 25% of the sample. The sequenced sample was blood. The receptors originated from a human donor in good health.

Concerning this clonotype itself: Sequence at one end of the junction differs from germline and may be a read error. The V gene is TRBV5-1, the J gene TRBJ1-6, with TRBD1 matching over 9 bases. The germline V gene encodes CDR1 SGHRS and CDR2 YFSETQ. The CDR3 has 16 residues. The CDR3 DNA reads TGCGCCAGCAGGGAGGGACAGGGAACACGGGGATCACCCCTCAACTTT. This encodes CASREGQGTRGSPLNF.

This chain links TRBV7-2 with TRBJ2-4; D may match TRBD1 or TRBD2 (5 bases each). TRBJ2-7 explains the end of the DNA better; the J call may be wrong. The CDR3 runs 16 residues. The germline V gene encodes CDR1 SGHTA and CDR2 FQGNSA. CDR3: CASSRTGVTGLYEQYF. The DNA for the CDR3 is TGTGCCAGCAGCCGGACCGGGGTTACAGGCCTCTACGAGCAGTACTTC.

There are a few counts of this clonotype. This chain joins TRBV29-1 and TRBJ1-2; D is undetermined. V was cut by 4 bases and J by 8 bases, with 17 bases left in between. Germline V gene data show CDR1 as SQVTM and CDR2 as ANQGSEA. This CDR3 is built from 13 residues. CDR3 DNA sequence: TGCAGCGTTGGAGGGTCGGCCTCCAGGGGCTACACCTTC. It specifies CSVGGSASRGYTF.

The chain joins TRBV11-2 to TRBJ1-4; 9 bases match TRBD1. CDR1 and CDR2 from the germline V gene are SGHAT and FQNNGV. J lost 7 bases, V lost 2 bases, and 11 bases had no gene match. This CDR3 is built from 17 residues. For the CDR3, the DNA is TGTGCCAGCAGCTTATTAGCGGTGGGACAGGGCCCTGAAAAACTGTTTTTT. Translation: CASSLLAVGQGPEKLFF.

V and J are TRBV6-1 and TRBJ2-7; D is unresolved. Germline assignment: CDR1 MNHNS and CDR2 SASEGT. This CDR3 contains 12 residues. Trimming left V 4 bases short and J 3 bases short, with 7 bases between. The CDR3, as DNA: TGTGCCAGCAGTGTCCGTTACTACGAGCAGTACTTC. It is translated as CASSVRYYEQYF.

In its sample, this clonotype was seen a few times. V usage is TRBV20-1 and J usage is TRBJ2-3, with 9 bases lining up with TRBD2. J lost 2 bases, V lost 7 bases, and 7 bases had no gene match. Germline V lookup: CDR1 DFQATT, CDR2 SNEGSKA (reference sequence). This CDR3 comprises 14 residues. This chain's CDR3 is CSGSTSGFTDTQYF. The CDR3 bases are TGCAGTGGTTCGACTAGCGGCTTCACAGATACGCAGTATTTT.

The J gene is TRBJ2-6, the V gene TRBV20-1, with a tentative D call TRBD2 (6 bases). Looked up from germline, CDR1 is DFQATT and CDR2 is SNEGSKA (reference sequence). The CDR3 is 20 residues long. Trimming pared 6 bases from V and 0 bases from J, leaving 27 bases between. In DNA, the CDR3 is TGCAGTGCCCTACTTATGGGGGGATTAGAGGCTCACTCTGGGGCCAACGTCCTGACTTTC. It yields the protein CSALLMGGLEAHSGANVLTF.

The J gene is TRBJ1-2, the V gene TRBV25-1, with 8 bases fitting TRBD1. Germline V gene sequence: CDR1 MGHDK, CDR2 SYGVNS. This CDR3 region has 16 residues. V trimming: 1 base; J trimming: 7 bases; junction bases outside the gene matches: 11. The CDR3 DNA is TGTGCCAGCAGTGAATCAATGAGGCAGGGGGCTTCTGGCTACACCTTC. Protein product: CASSESMRQGASGYTF.

This clonotype was recorded a few times. CDR3: CASSLEGYKETQYF. The CDR3 coding sequence is TGTGCCAGCAGTCTAGAGGGCTACAAAGAGACCCAGTACTTC. This chain joins TRBV28 and TRBJ2-5; the D gene is possibly TRBD2 (5 bases). Trimming removed 5 bases at V and 3 bases at J, with 13 bases between. The CDR3 spans 14 residues. Germline V gene lookup returns CDR1 MDHEN and CDR2 SYDVKM.

V and J are TRBV2 and TRBJ2-6; D remains unclear. With 4 bases removed from V and 1 base from J, the gap between germline ends came to 14 bases. Germline assignment: CDR1 SNHLY and CDR2 FYNNEI. The CDR3 consists of 17 residues. CDR3 coding DNA: TGTGCCAGCAGTGGCGATAGGAATCCATCTGGGGCCAACGTCCTGACTTTC. Translation: CASSGDRNPSGANVLTF.

The rearrangement uses TRBV7-2 and TRBJ1-2; 9 bases fit TRBD1. CDR1 SGHTA and CDR2 FQGNSA come from the germline V gene. The CDR3 totals 15 residues. The junction had 13 bases not matched to a gene; V was cut back by 6 bases and J by 8 bases. The CDR3 loop reads CASRISPQGARGYTF. The CDR3, as DNA: TGTGCCAGCAGGATATCCCCACAGGGGGCGCGGGGCTACACCTTC.

The chain carries TRBV12-3 or TRBV12-4 and TRBJ2-3; D gene unclear. The CDR3 loop spans 15 amino acids. V lost 5 bases and J 2 bases, leaving 14 bases between the germline ends. In DNA, the CDR3 is TGTGCCAGCAGTCCCCGACTCCCACTCACAGATACGCAGTATTTT. Encoded protein: CASSPRLPLTDTQYF.

The rearrangement links TRBV6-5 to TRBJ2-2; 9 bases are shared with TRBD1. The CDR3 has 16 amino acids. J was trimmed by 6 bases and V by 5 bases; bases with no gene match: 10. Germline V gene sequence: CDR1 MNHEY, CDR2 SVGAGI. DNA of the CDR3: TGTGCCAGCAGTCGGGACAGGGTGGGTAGCGCCGGGGAGCTGTTTTTT. Amino acid sequence: CASSRDRVGSAGELFF.

To note about this clonotype: One end of the junction does not line up with germline, which may come from a read error. The chain carries TRBV5-1 and TRBJ2-1; 7 nucleotides agree with TRBD1. CDR3 length equals 14 residues. CDR1 is SGHRS and CDR2 is YFSETQ in the germline V gene. Here the CDR3 DNA reads TGTGCCAGCAGCCTGGACAGGAATTACAATGAGCAGTTCTTC. This codes for CASSLDRNYNEQFF.

A few counts support this clonotype. J is TRBJ1-5 and V is TRBV6-2 or TRBV6-3; maybe TRBD1 (5 bases). Germline lookup yields CDR1 MNHEY and CDR2 SVGEGT. There are 13 residues in the CDR3. Trimming shortened V by 7 bases and J by 4 bases, and 11 bases separated the two germline ends. The CDR3 DNA is TGTGCCAGCACCGGGACGGGAAATCAGCCCCAGCATTTT. Encoded protein: CASTGTGNQPQHF.

This clonotype was found a few times. In DNA form, the CDR3 reads TGCAGTGCTAGACGGGGACTAGCGGGGGAGAGAGATACGCAGTATTTT. Translation: CSARRGLAGERDTQYF. This sequence joins TRBV20-1 and TRBJ2-3, with TRBD2 matching 14 bases. With 2 bases clipped from V and 5 bases from J, the junction kept 6 bases outside the gene matches. The CDR3 is 16 amino acids. Germline CDR1 reads DFQATT; CDR2 reads SNEGSKA (reference sequence).

This chain uses TRBV2 with TRBJ2-5, with a tentative D call TRBD1 (6 bases). The tail of the sequence fits TRBJ2-7 better, so the J call may be wrong. Germline V gene sequence: CDR1 SNHLY, CDR2 FYNNEI. This CDR3 has 14 amino acids. The CDR3 region is CASRKDRSEDEQYF. The CDR3 DNA follows: TGTGCCAGCAGAAAAGACAGGAGTGAGGACGAGCAGTACTTC.

The chain is built from TRBV9 and TRBJ2-5; D is possibly TRBD1 or TRBD2 (5 bases each). CDR1 is SGDLS and CDR2 is YYNGEE in the germline V gene. The CDR3 is 15 amino acids. The V end lost 2 bases, the J end lost 2 bases, and 13 bases lay between the germline ends. The CDR3 DNA is TGTGCCAGCAGCGTGGCCACCGGGACGCAAGAGACCCAGTACTTC. Protein product: CASSVATGTQETQYF.

The chain has TRBV7-2 and TRBJ2-3, with 7 bases matching TRBD1. The CDR3 loop spans 14 amino acids. Germline V gives CDR1 SGHTA, CDR2 FQGNSA. V was pared by 4 bases and J by 4 bases, with 5 bases of the junction left unmatched. The CDR3 region has the DNA TGTGCCAGCAGCTCGACAGGGTGGGCAGATACGCAGTATTTT. This codes for CASSSTGWADTQYF.

The chain carries TRBV4-3 and TRBJ2-1; 8 bases are shared with TRBD1. Germline CDR1 and CDR2: LGHNA and YSLEER. The length of the CDR3 is 13 residues. Germline trimming cut 1 base from V and 8 bases from J; bases unmatched to any gene: 1. The CDR3 spells CASSQAGGDEQFF. CDR3 bases: TGCGCCAGCAGCCAAGCAGGGGGCGATGAGCAGTTCTTC.

The J gene is TRBJ1-1, the V gene TRBV12-3 or TRBV12-4; TRBD1 might be the D (5 bases). The CDR3 spans 15 residues. Between the trimmed V and J ends, which lost 3 bases and 4 bases, there was a span of 15 bases. CDR3 in DNA: TGTGCCAGCAGTTTCTCAGGGTTATCGAGCACTGAAGCTTTCTTT. Protein product: CASSFSGLSSTEAFF.